This record concerns one T cell receptor beta chain sequence. This CDR3 has 13 residues. Trimming stripped 7 bases from V and 8 bases from J, with 17 bases between. The sample belongs to a study of blood T cells in healthy people across ages. PCR was performed a second time for about 6 to 12 cycles using a sample-barcoded 5' primer and a J-beta primer mix. From the 5' RACE reads, TCRdb called clonotypes with MiXCR, one entry per CDR3 protein. The top ten hold roughly 25% of the sample, which has approximately 830,000 distinct CDR3 sequences, approximately 59% seen once. The source of this sequence is a man aged 30-40 years in good health. Sample: blood. This chain links TRBV12-3 or TRBV12-4 with TRBJ1-2, with unresolved D. The CDR3 DNA reads TGTGCCAGCACCCCTCAGGCCCTGGAAGGCTACACCTTC. It is translated as CASTPQALEGYTF.